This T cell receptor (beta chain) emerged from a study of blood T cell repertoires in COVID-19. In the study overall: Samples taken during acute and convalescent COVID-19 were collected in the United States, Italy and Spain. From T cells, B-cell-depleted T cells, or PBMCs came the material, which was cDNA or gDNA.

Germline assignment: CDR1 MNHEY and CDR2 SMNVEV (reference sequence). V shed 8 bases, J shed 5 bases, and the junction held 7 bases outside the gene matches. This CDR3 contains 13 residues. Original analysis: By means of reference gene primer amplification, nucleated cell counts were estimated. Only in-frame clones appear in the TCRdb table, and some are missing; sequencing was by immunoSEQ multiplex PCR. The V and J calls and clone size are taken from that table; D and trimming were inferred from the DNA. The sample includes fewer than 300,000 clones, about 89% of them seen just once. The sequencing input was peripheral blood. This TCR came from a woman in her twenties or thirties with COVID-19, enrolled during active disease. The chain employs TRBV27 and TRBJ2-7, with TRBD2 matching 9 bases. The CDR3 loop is CASRDSGSHEQYF. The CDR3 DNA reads TGTGCCAGCCGTGATAGCGGGAGTCACGAGCAGTACTTC.